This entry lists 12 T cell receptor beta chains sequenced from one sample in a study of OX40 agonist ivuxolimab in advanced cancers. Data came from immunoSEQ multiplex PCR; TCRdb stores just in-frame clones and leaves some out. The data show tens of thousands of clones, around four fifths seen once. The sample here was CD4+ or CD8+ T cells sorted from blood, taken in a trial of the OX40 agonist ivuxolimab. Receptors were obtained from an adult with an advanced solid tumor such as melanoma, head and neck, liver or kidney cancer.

In DNA form, the CDR3 reads TGTGCCAGCAGTGAGAGCGGGGGTATGTTTAACACCGGGGAGCTGTTTTTT. Amino acids: CASSESGGMFNTGELFF. The J gene is TRBJ2-2, the V gene TRBV25-1; 8 bases are shared with TRBD2. The CDR3 spans 17 residues. Germline assignment: CDR1 MGHDK and CDR2 SYGVNS. V was clipped by 3 bases and J by 2 bases; unmatched bases: 8.

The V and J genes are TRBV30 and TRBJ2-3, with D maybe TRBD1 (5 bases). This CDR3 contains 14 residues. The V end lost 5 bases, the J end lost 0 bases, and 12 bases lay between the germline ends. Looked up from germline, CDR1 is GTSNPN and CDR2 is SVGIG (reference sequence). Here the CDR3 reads CAWGHQGSTDTQYF. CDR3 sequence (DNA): TGTGCCTGGGGTCACCAGGGAAGCACAGATACGCAGTATTTT.

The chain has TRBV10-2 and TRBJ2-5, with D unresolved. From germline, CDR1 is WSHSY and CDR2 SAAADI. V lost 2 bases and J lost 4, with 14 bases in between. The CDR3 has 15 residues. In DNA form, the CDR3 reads TGCGCCAGCAGTGAGACCCTGGGGTTAGTAGAGACCCAGTACTTC. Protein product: CASSETLGLVETQYF.

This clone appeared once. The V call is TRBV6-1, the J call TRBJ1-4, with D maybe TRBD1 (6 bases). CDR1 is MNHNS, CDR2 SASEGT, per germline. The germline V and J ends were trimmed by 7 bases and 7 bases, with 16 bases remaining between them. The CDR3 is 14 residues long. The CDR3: CASTLQGVGEKLFF. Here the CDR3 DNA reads TGTGCCAGCACCCTACAGGGAGTGGGTGAAAAACTGTTTTTT.

The CDR3 is CASSLVRRTGVVYEQYF. The CDR3 region has the DNA TGTGCCAGCAGCTTAGTTCGGAGGACAGGAGTGGTCTACGAGCAGTACTTC. This chain connects TRBV7-8 to TRBJ2-7; 7 bases fit TRBD1. CDR3 length equals 17 residues. V shed 1 base and J 3 bases; nucleotides not matched to a gene: 12. Per germline, CDR1 SGHVS and CDR2 FQNEAQ.

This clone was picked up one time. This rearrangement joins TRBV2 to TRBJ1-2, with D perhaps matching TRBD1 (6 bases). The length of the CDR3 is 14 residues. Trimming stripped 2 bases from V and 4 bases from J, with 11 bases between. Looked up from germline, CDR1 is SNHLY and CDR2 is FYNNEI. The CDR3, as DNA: TGTGCCAGCAGTGAACGGGGGCTCGGCTATGGCTACACCTTC. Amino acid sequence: CASSERGLGYGYTF.

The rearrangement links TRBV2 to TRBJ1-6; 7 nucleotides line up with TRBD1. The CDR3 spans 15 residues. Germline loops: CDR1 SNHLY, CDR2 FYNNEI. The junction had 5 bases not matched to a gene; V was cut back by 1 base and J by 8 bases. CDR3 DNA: TGTGCCAGCAGTGAAGGATACAGGGGTTATTCACCCCTCCACTTT. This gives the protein CASSEGYRGYSPLHF.

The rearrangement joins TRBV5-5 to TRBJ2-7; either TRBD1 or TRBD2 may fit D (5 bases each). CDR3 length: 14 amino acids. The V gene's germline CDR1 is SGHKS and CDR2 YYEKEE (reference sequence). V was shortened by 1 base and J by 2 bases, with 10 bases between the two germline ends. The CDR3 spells CASSLWDGTYEQYF. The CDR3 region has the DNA TGTGCCAGCAGCTTGTGGGACGGGACCTACGAGCAGTACTTC.

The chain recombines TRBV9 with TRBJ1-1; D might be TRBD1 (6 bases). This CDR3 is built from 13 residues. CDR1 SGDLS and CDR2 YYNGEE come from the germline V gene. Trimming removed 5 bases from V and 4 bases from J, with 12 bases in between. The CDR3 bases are TGTGCCAGCAGTCGAACAGGGTCCACTGAAGCTTTCTTT. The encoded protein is CASSRTGSTEAFF.

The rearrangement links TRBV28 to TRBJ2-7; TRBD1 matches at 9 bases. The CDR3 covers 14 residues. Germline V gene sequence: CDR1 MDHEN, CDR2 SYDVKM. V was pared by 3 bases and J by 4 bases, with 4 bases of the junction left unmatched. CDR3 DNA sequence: TGTGCCAGCAGTTTCCGGGACAGGGCTTACGAGCAGTACTTC. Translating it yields CASSFRDRAYEQYF.

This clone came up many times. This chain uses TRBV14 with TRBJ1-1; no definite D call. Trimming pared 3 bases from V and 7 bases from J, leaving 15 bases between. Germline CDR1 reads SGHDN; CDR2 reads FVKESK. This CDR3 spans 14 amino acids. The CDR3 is CASSHHESMIEAFF. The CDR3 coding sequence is TGTGCCAGCAGCCATCATGAAAGCATGATTGAAGCTTTCTTT.

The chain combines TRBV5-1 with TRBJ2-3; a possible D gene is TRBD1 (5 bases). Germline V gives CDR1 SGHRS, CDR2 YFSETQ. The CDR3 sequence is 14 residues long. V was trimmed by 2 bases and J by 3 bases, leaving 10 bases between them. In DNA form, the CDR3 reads TGCGCCAGCAGCTTTTTACAGGATACAGATACGCAGTATTTT. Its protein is CASSFLQDTDTQYF.